These 27 T cell receptor beta chains share one sample of origin, sequenced in a study of identical twins. TCRdb called the 5' RACE reads again in MiXCR, with one record for every CDR3 protein. The repertoire holds more than 200,000 distinct CDR3 sequences, with about an eighth as singletons. Sequencing used memory (CD45RO+) T cells sorted from blood. These receptors all come from a woman between 18 and 29 years old in good health.

This clonotype was seen more than once but under ten times. The rearrangement uses TRBV7-2 and TRBJ1-2, with D hard to call. There are 12 residues in the CDR3. V lost 2 bases, J lost 8 bases, and 9 bases lay in between. Germline V CDR1 and CDR2: SGHTA, FQGNSA. CDR3 in amino acids: CASSLSPGGYTF. The CDR3 DNA sequence: TGTGCCAGCAGCTTAAGTCCGGGGGGCTACACCTTC.

This clonotype has only a few counts. The CDR3 nucleotides are TGCAGTGCTAGCCTAGCGAGTATAGGGACCCAGTACTTC. It specifies CSASLASIGTQYF. This sequence joins TRBV20-1 and TRBJ2-5, with TRBD2 as a possible D gene (6 bases). From germline, CDR1 is DFQATT and CDR2 SNEGSKA (reference sequence). The CDR3 has 13 amino acids. Trimming cost V 3 bases and J 7 bases, with 15 bases left between them.

This clonotype was observed many times. The chain uses TRBV5-1 and TRBJ1-1, with D tentatively TRBD1 (5 bases). V dropped 3 bases and J dropped 7 bases, with 16 bases sitting between them. This CDR3 spans 14 amino acids. Germline V gene lookup returns CDR1 SGHRS and CDR2 YFSETQ. The CDR3 loop reads CASSWIIGESEAFF. The CDR3, as DNA: TGCGCCAGCAGCTGGATTATAGGGGAGAGTGAAGCTTTCTTT.

V and J are TRBV29-1 and TRBJ1-1; no firm D call. Germline V gene lookup returns CDR1 SQVTM and CDR2 ANQGSEA. V dropped 4 bases and J dropped 1 base, with 10 bases sitting between them. This CDR3 contains 13 residues. This CDR3 reads CSVAPDWNTEAFF. The CDR3 coding sequence is TGCAGCGTTGCTCCGGACTGGAACACTGAAGCTTTCTTT.

This chain uses TRBV7-2 with TRBJ2-1, with TRBD2 identical over 7 bases. CDR1 is SGHTA and CDR2 is FQGNSA in the germline V gene. The CDR3 runs 16 residues. The V and J ends lost 0 bases and 5 bases, in that order; junction bases with no gene match: 7. The CDR3: CASSLASSGTNNEQFF. For the CDR3, the DNA is TGTGCCAGCAGCTTAGCGTCCAGCGGGACGAACAATGAGCAGTTCTTC.

There are a few counts of this clonotype. The chain recombines TRBV20-1 with TRBJ1-2; 7 nucleotides align to TRBD1. CDR1 is DFQATT, CDR2 SNEGSKA, per germline (reference sequence). The V gene end was trimmed by 6 bases and the J gene end by 4 bases; junction bases not matched to a gene: 5. The CDR3 has 12 amino acids. CDR3 sequence reads: CSAPGQSYGYTF. CDR3 bases: TGCAGTGCGCCGGGACAGTCCTATGGCTACACCTTC.

The chain links TRBV3-1 to TRBJ2-7; 8 nucleotides line up with TRBD2. The CDR3 is 14 residues long. In germline, CDR1 is LGHDT, CDR2 YNNKEL (reference sequence). V was clipped by 4 bases and J by 4 bases; unmatched bases: 6. The CDR3 sequence: CASSLGTSRYEQYF. The CDR3 nucleotides are TGTGCCAGCAGCCTCGGGACTAGTCGTTACGAGCAGTACTTC.

V gene TRBV5-1 combines with J gene TRBJ1-4, with D possibly matching TRBD1 (5 bases). The V gene's germline CDR1 is SGHRS and CDR2 YFSETQ. V lost 4 bases and J lost 8, with 12 bases in between. There are 13 residues in the CDR3. The CDR3: CASSPDSGEKLFF. The CDR3 bases are TGCGCCAGCAGCCCAGACAGCGGGGAAAAACTGTTTTTT.

This clonotype appeared a few times. The V and J genes are TRBV20-1 and TRBJ1-1; D is possibly TRBD1 (5 bases). CDR3 length equals 14 residues. The germline V and J ends were trimmed by 6 bases and 6 bases, with 20 bases remaining between them. In germline, CDR1 is DFQATT, CDR2 SNEGSKA (reference sequence). CDR3 loop: CSAANVRGTSEAFF. The CDR3 nucleotides read TGCAGTGCCGCCAATGTGAGGGGCACCTCTGAAGCTTTCTTT.

The rearrangement uses TRBV12-3 or TRBV12-4 and TRBJ1-2; tentatively, D is TRBD1 (5 bases). V dropped 4 bases and J dropped 2 bases, with 8 bases sitting between them. This CDR3 is 13 amino acids long. This CDR3 is CASSWGGNYGYTF. The CDR3 region has the DNA TGTGCCAGCAGTTGGGGGGGGAACTATGGCTACACCTTC.

In its sample, this clonotype was seen a few times. The chain links TRBV6-2 or TRBV6-3 to TRBJ2-7; 8 bases line up with TRBD1. The CDR3 totals 13 residues. Unmatched junction bases numbered 8, after V lost 6 bases and J lost 7 bases. Germline loops: CDR1 MNHEY, CDR2 SVGEGT. In DNA form, the CDR3 reads TGTGCCAGCAGCGTGATCCGGACAGGGGAGCAGTACTTC. Translating gives CASSVIRTGEQYF.

J is TRBJ1-2 and V is TRBV19; TRBD1 matches 9 bases. V lost 5 bases and J lost 6; bases outside the gene matches: 7. The CDR3 loop spans 14 amino acids. Germline V lookup: CDR1 LNHDA, CDR2 SQIVND (reference sequence). CDR3 coding DNA: TGTGCCAGTAGTGTCGCCGGGACAGGGCATGGCTACACCTTC. Its protein product is CASSVAGTGHGYTF.

This chain links TRBV11-3 with TRBJ1-2; 9 bases align to TRBD1. CDR1 SGHNT and CDR2 YENEEA come from the germline V gene. Trimming removed 3 bases from V and 6 bases from J; junction bases left unmatched: 5. This CDR3 has 14 amino acids. CDR3 nucleotides: TGTGCCAGCAGCTTGGGACAGGGAAGTAATGGCTACACCTTC. Protein: CASSLGQGSNGYTF.

This clonotype was picked up a small number of times. V is TRBV7-9 and J is TRBJ1-5; D is ambiguous. Deletions cut 5 bases from V and 0 bases from J, with 14 bases between. Germline values: CDR1 SEHNR, CDR2 FQNEAQ (reference sequence). The length of the CDR3 is 16 residues. The CDR3: CASSQGSDYSNQPQHF. The CDR3 coding sequence is TGTGCCAGCAGCCAAGGGTCAGACTATAGCAATCAGCCCCAGCATTTT.

The gene calls are TRBV24-1 and TRBJ1-4; D is perhaps TRBD1 (6 bases). CDR1 KGHDR and CDR2 SFDVKD come from the germline V gene. The length of the CDR3 is 14 residues. The ends were cut back, 7 bases at V and 5 bases at J, with 13 bases in the middle. As DNA, the CDR3 is TGTGCCACCAGCCCGGGACAAGGAAATGAAAAACTGTTTTTT. Amino acid sequence: CATSPGQGNEKLFF.

At least ten counts were recorded for this clonotype. This sequence joins TRBV11-2 and TRBJ1-1, with a tentative D call TRBD1 (5 bases). The V and J ends lost 0 bases and 5 bases respectively, with 13 bases between them. Germline loops: CDR1 SGHAT, CDR2 FQNNGV. The CDR3 loop spans 15 amino acids. CDR3 coding DNA: TGTGCCAGCAGCTTAGATTCCGGGGGAGGGACTGAAGCTTTCTTT. This translates into CASSLDSGGGTEAFF.

This clonotype has at least ten counts. Relative to the germline gene, one junction end is altered; a read error may explain this. CDR3 protein: CASSQDLAGGTDTQYF. The CDR3 DNA follows: TGTGCCAGCAGCCAAGATCTAGCGGGGGGTACAGATACGCAGTATTTT. The chain couples TRBV4-3 to TRBJ2-3; 11 nucleotides agree with TRBD2. The CDR3 contains 16 residues. Looked up from germline, CDR1 is LGHNA and CDR2 is YSLEER.

This clonotype came up a few times. The rearrangement uses TRBV30 and TRBJ1-1; D might be TRBD1 (5 bases). Germline CDR1 is GTSNPN and CDR2 is SVGIG (reference sequence). There are 13 residues in the CDR3. Trimming removed 2 bases at V and 5 bases at J, with 12 bases between. CDR3 sequence (DNA): TGTGCCTGGAGTCAAGCGGAGGGGACTGAAGCTTTCTTT. This encodes CAWSQAEGTEAFF. Complete variable domain (other parts from reference TRBV30 and TRBJ1-1): SQTIHQWPATLVQPVGSPLSLECTVEGTSNPNLYWYRQAAGRGLQLLFYSVGIGQISSEVPQNLSASRPQDRQFILSSKKLLLSDSGFYLCAWSQAEGTEAFFGQGTRLTVV.

The table lists this clonotype with many counts. The chain couples TRBV20-1 to TRBJ2-1; D gene uncertain. Trimming removed 1 base from V and 3 bases from J, with 13 bases in between. This CDR3 has 15 amino acids. Germline V gives CDR1 DFQATT, CDR2 SNEGSKA (reference sequence). The CDR3 is CSARAIGLDYNEQFF. DNA of the CDR3: TGCAGTGCTAGAGCCATAGGGCTAGACTACAATGAGCAGTTCTTC.

The table lists this clonotype with a few counts. The V call is TRBV6-6, the J call TRBJ1-2; D is uncertain. Per the germline V gene, CDR1 is MNHNY and CDR2 is SVGAGI (reference sequence). The CDR3 covers 12 residues. V shed 10 bases and J shed 5 bases, with 14 bases lying between them. Here the CDR3 reads CAISLAGYGYTF. The CDR3 DNA reads TGTGCCATCTCACTAGCTGGGTATGGCTACACCTTC.

This clonotype has just one count. The chain recombines TRBV20-1 with TRBJ2-7; 7 bases agree with TRBD1. The junction had 11 bases not matched to a gene; V was cut back by 5 bases and J by 7 bases. Germline CDR1 reads DFQATT; CDR2 reads SNEGSKA (reference sequence). The CDR3 runs to 13 residues. CDR3 sequence (DNA): TGCAGTGCTGCCTCGTGGGACAGAATAGAGCAGTACTTC. This sequence encodes CSAASWDRIEQYF.

This clonotype has more than one count but fewer than ten. This chain uses TRBV5-6 with TRBJ2-4, with 7 bases identical to TRBD2. Germline CDR1 SGHDT, CDR2 YYEEEE. Losses at the gene ends were 4 bases for V and 5 bases for J; bases not matched to a gene: 12. This CDR3 has 16 residues. CDR3 residues: CASSLRLASPQNIQYF. The CDR3 DNA follows: TGTGCCAGCAGCCTTCGACTAGCTTCTCCCCAAAACATTCAGTACTTC.

In its sample, this clonotype was seen a few times. This chain uses TRBV7-2 with TRBJ2-3; TRBD2 matches 8 bases. Germline V CDR1 and CDR2: SGHTA, FQGNSA. The ends lost 4 bases at V and 7 bases at J; junction bases unmatched: 4. The CDR3 is 13 amino acids. For the CDR3, the DNA is TGTGCCAGCAGCTCACGACTAGCGTATACGCAGTATTTT. Its protein is CASSSRLAYTQYF.

This clonotype was seen a handful of times. The rearrangement links TRBV12-3 or TRBV12-4 to TRBJ2-5; a weak D match, TRBD1 (6 bases). The CDR3 spans 15 residues. The ends were cut back, 3 bases at V and 5 bases at J, with 16 bases in the middle. The CDR3 spells CASSFRGPRRETQYF. DNA of the CDR3: TGTGCCAGCAGTTTCAGGGGTCCAAGGCGGGAGACCCAGTACTTC.

V is TRBV6-5 and J is TRBJ1-2; TRBD1 agrees at 8 bases. Per germline, CDR1 MNHEY and CDR2 SVGAGI. CDR3 size: 15 residues. V gave up 0 bases and J gave up 7 bases; unmatched junction bases: 7. The CDR3 loop reads CASSYSSQGAFGYTF. The CDR3, as DNA: TGTGCCAGCAGTTACTCGAGCCAGGGGGCATTTGGCTACACCTTC.

This clonotype has only a few counts. V is TRBV5-1 and J is TRBJ2-7; D is perhaps TRBD1 (6 bases). The CDR3 has 14 residues. Per germline, CDR1 SGHRS and CDR2 YFSETQ. V lost 2 bases to trimming and J lost 6 bases, with 15 bases between them. CDR3 bases: TGCGCCAGCAGCTTTGGACAGTCTCTTAGCGAGCAGTACTTC. This sequence encodes CASSFGQSLSEQYF.

This clonotype was recorded a few times. Its ends do not fully match the called genes, so a read error is possible. V and J are TRBV5-1 and TRBJ2-7; D unresolved. The CDR3 covers 13 residues. Germline V gives CDR1 SGHRS, CDR2 YFSETQ. This CDR3 reads CASSLDTIQEPYF. In nucleotides, the CDR3 is TGCGCCAGCAGCTTGGACACTATCCAGGAGCCGTACTTC.